This TCR beta chain was sequenced for a study of blood T cell repertoires in COVID-19. Sequenced by immunoSEQ multiplex PCR; TCRdb stores in-frame clones only, minus some. The sample carries tens of thousands of clones, about three quarters recorded once. In germline, CDR1 is SGHRS, CDR2 YFSETQ. V lost 1 base, J lost 0 bases, and 8 bases stayed unmatched. The CDR3 extends over 18 amino acids. Only one count was recorded for this clone. This TCR was recovered from a woman of 80 years or more with active or convalescent COVID-19. V gene TRBV5-1 combines with J gene TRBJ2-2, with 8 bases aligning to TRBD2. Sequenced input: peripheral blood. Here the CDR3 DNA reads TGCGCCAGCAGCTTGCGGGAGGGTAGAATCGCGAACACCGGGGAGCTGTTTTTT. Translation: CASSLREGRIANTGELFF.